The subject of this entry is one T cell receptor (beta chain). The antigen is undetermined. A mixed TRB-A/B primer pool amplified rearranged TRB by multiplex touch-down PCR. TCRdb called the multiplex PCR reads again in MiXCR, with one record for every CDR3 protein. This sample has thousands of distinct CDR3 sequences; about 23% occur once, and the top ten carry about 8.5%. The sample is drawn from a study of T cell repertoires in aging, cancer and after chemotherapy. Study overall: About 9 million TCR reads were in the whole dataset.

Amplification of TCR beta used genomic DNA extracted from peripheral blood. Whole-study findings and limits: Immunological memory after chemotherapy cannot be judged from the repertoire data. In cancer patients, declining TCR diversity with age involved lost richness and lost evenness.

The germline V gene encodes CDR1 MDHEN and CDR2 SYDVKM. The germline V and J ends were trimmed by 3 bases and 4 bases, with 18 bases remaining between them. The CDR3 covers 16 residues. The TCR sequence derives from a human donor with a blood cancer. The sequenced sample consisted of blood. J is TRBJ1-2 and V is TRBV28; tentative D call: TRBD1 (5 bases). CDR3 DNA sequence: TGTGCCAGCAGTTTGGGTGGGGGAAGTGTTAGCTATGGCTACACCTTC. This translates into CASSLGGGSVSYGYTF.